This TCR beta chain was retrieved from a study of CD8 T cells in ankylosing spondylitis. This clonotype was found a few times. Its antigen is unknown. Study-level points and caveats: Within ankylosing spondylitis blood, a TCR beta motif made up of roughly eight highly homologous variants appeared to be characteristic.

TCRdb recomputed calls from the 5' RACE reads with MiXCR, one row per CDR3 protein. Altogether some 450,000 distinct CDR3 sequences are present, 17% being singletons, with the ten largest covering just over 1%. The V end lost 7 bases, the J end lost 2 bases, and 15 bases lay between the germline ends. CDR3 length: 14 amino acids. Germline CDR1 is SGHNT and CDR2 is YENEEA. V gene TRBV11-3 combines with J gene TRBJ2-7; D is uncertain. Sequenced input: blood, either unsorted or a sorted T cell fraction (not recorded which). This receptor was taken from a male donor with ankylosing spondylitis. The CDR3, as DNA: TGTGCCAGCACCCCAGGTCCGACCACCTACGAGCAGTACTTC. Amino acids: CASTPGPTTYEQYF.